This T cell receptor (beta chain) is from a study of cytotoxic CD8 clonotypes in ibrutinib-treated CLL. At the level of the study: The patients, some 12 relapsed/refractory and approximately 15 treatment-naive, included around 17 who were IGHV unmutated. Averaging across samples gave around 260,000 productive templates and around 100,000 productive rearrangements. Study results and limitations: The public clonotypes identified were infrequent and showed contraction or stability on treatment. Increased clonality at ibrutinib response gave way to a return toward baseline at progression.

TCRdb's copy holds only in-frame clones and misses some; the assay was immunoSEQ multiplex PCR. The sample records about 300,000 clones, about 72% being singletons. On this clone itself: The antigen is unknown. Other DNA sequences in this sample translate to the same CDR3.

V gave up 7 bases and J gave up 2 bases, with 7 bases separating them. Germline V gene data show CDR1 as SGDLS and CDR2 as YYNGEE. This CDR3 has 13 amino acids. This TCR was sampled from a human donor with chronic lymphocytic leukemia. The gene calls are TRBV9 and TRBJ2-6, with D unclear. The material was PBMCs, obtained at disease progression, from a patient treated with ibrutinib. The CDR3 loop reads CASSLPGANVLTF. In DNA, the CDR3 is TGTGCCAGCTCCCTTCCTGGGGCCAACGTCCTGACTTTC. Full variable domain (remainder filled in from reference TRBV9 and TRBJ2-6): DSGVTQTPKHLITATGQRVTLRCSPRSGDLSVYWYQQSLDQGLQFLIQYYNGEERAKGNILERFSAQQFPDLHSELNLSSLELGDSALYFCASSLPGANVLTFGAGSRLTVL.